The subject of this entry is one T cell receptor (beta chain). Its cognate antigen has yet to be identified. It has no much larger one-base neighbor in the sample; base qualities were not kept. Full-length TCR variable regions were amplified by 5' RACE PCR using constant-region reverse primers, and then by semi-nested PCR using Nested Universal Primer A. The ReliaPrep RNA Cell Miniprep System was used to extract total RNA, which was then reverse transcribed into 5'RACE-ready cDNA with the SMARTer RACE 5'/3' Kit. An Illumina MiSeq was used to sequence the full-length TCR alpha and beta libraries, which had been barcoded with multiplex adaptors. In the original analysis: For each of nine subset-tissue groups, sequencing data from the five patients were pooled, and the groups were compared by unsupervised clustering of TCR gene usage. The Morisita-Horn index was used to calculate repertoire similarity, with shared sequences weighted by how much each contributed to each repertoire. TCRdb's own reprocessing of the public reads used fastp at Q25 and MiXCR and kept productive beta chains. CDR3 protein duplicates are merged, each entry listing the most common genes and DNA. The V and J calls were determined by TCRdb, not by the authors. Within this sample are approximately 12,000 distinct CDR3 sequences, with 47% of them counted one time only. Roughly 12% of the sample comes from the top ten.

Naive CD4+ T cells were purified with the Miltenyi Naive CD4+ T Cell Isolation kit, with Tregs depleted using CD25 microbeads. Tregs, naive and memory CD4+ T cells from tumor, blood and ipsilateral draining lymph nodes of a handful of breast cancer patients underwent full-length TCR alpha and beta sequencing. Tumor tissue and lymph nodes obtained from ipsilateral axillary dissection were perfused with PBS, minced and then digested with collagenase I and hyaluronidase. FACS confirmed that the sorted cell populations were more than 90% pure. The record originates from a study (dated by TCRdb to 2013 to 2016). About the full investigation: The study tested whether tumor-infiltrating Tregs in breast cancer are recruited from blood Tregs or converted in situ from other CD4+ T cell subsets. Overall study outcomes, separate from this receptor: Tumor memory CD4+ T cell TCR gene usage clustered with blood and lymph node memory CD4+ cells and lymph node naive CD4+ cells. Tumor-infiltrating Treg TCR alpha and beta sequences overlapped most with tumor naive CD4+ T cells, then with blood naive CD4+ T cells. The validation in the larger cohort was limited to a single TCR beta V-J rearrangement instead of whole repertoires.

This clonotype was sampled from a female donor with breast cancer. Sequencing used tumor-infiltrating naive CD4+ T cells sorted from the breast tumor. The sample's cell subset or site label is to be understood as: naive CD4+ T cells, CD4+CD45RA+CD25-.

CDR3 sequence: CASSTYLSGTQETQYF. The DNA is TGTGCCAGCAGCACATACCTTAGCGGGACCCAAGAGACCCAGTACTTC. The chain links TRBV7-2 with TRBJ2-5; 8 bases in between match TRBD2. CDR1 and CDR2 are read off the germline V gene as SGHTA and FQGNSA. The CDR3 measures 16 amino acids from cysteine to phenylalanine. Of the read, only the CDR3 DNA is kept; its 48 bases are in frame from base 1. Trimming removed 5 bases from V and 1 base from J; the gene matches leave 9 bases unexplained. The variable domain in full, with residues beyond the CDR3 obtained from the reference TRBV7-2 and TRBJ2-5 genes, is GAGVSQSPSNKVTEKGKDVELRCDPISGHTALYWYRQSLGQGLEFLIYFQGNSAPDKSGLPSDRFSAERTGGSVSTLTIQRTQQEDSAVYLCASSTYLSGTQETQYFGPGTRLLVL.